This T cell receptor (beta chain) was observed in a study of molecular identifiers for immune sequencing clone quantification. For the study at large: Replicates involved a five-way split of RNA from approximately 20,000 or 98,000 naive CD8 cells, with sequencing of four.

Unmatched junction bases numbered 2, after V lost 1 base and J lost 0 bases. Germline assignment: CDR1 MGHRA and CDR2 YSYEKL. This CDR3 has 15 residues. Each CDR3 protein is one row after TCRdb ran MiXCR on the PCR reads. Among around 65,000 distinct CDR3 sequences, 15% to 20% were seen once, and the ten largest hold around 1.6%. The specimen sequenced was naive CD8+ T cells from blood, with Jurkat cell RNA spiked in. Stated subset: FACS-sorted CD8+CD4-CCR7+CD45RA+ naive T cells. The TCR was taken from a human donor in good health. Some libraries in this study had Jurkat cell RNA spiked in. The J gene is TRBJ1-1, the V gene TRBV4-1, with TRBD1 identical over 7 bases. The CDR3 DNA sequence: TGCGCCAGCAGCCAAGCAGACAGGGTGAACACTGAAGCTTTCTTT. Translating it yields CASSQADRVNTEAFF.